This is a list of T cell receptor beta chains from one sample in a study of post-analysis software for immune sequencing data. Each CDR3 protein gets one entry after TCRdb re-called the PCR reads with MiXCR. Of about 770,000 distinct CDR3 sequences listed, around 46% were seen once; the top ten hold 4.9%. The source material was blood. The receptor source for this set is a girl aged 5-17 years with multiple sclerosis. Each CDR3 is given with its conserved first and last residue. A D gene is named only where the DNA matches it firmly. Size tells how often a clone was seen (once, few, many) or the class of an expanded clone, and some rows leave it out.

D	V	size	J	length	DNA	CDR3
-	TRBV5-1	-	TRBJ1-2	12	TGCGCCAGCAGCTTGACGGAAGGGGGCTACACCTTC	CASSLTEGGYTF
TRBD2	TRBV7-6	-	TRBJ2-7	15	TGTGCCAGCAGCACATCACAGCGGGAGAACTACGAGCAGTACTTC	CASSTSQRENYEQYF
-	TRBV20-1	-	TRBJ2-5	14	TGCAGTGCCCCCCCTGCGGGACCCAAAGAGACCCAGTACTTC	CSAPPAGPKETQYF
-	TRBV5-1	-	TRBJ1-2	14	TGCGCCAGCAGGCAGGAAACAGCCAACTATGGCTACACCTTC	CASRQETANYGYTF
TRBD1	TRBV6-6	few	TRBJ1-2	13	TGTGCCAGCAGTAGGGGACAGGGGGGTGGCTACACCTTC	CASSRGQGGGYTF
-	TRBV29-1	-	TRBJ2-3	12	TGCAGCGTTGGGATCGGGACAGATACGCAGTATTTT	CSVGIGTDTQYF
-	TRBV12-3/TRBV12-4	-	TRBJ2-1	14	TGTGCCAGCAGTTTACCATCGCTTTACAATGAGCAGTTCTTC	CASSLPSLYNEQFF
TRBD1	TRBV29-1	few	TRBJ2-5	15	TGCAGCGTTGTTGTTTTAGGACAGGAACAAGAGACCCAGTACTTC	CSVVVLGQEQETQYF
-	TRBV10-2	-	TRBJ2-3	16	TGCGCCAGCAGACCCGGGGGTAATCGAGTGGCAGATACGCAGTATTTT	CASRPGGNRVADTQYF
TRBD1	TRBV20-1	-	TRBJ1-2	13	TGCAGTGCCCCGACAGGGAGGGACTATGGCTACACCTTC	CSAPTGRDYGYTF
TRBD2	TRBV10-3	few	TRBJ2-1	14	TGTGCCATCAGGGGGGGACTAAACTACAATGAGCAGTTCTTC	CAIRGGLNYNEQFF
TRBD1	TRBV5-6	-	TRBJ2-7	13	TGTGCCAGCAGCTCGTGGGACAGGGTCGAGCAGTACTTC	CASSSWDRVEQYF
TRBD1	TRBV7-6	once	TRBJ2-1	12	TGTGCCAGCAGCCCTGGGGGGGACAGGGTGTTCTTC	CASSPGGDRVFF
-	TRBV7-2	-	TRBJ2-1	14	TGTGCCAGCAGCCTCCCGGGACGCTACAATGAGCAGTTCTTC	CASSLPGRYNEQFF
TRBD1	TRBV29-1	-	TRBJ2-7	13	TGCAGCGCCGAAAAAGCAGGGACAGGCGAGCAGTACTTC	CSAEKAGTGEQYF
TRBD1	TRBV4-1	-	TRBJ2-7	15	TGCGCCAGCAGCCAATCTAGTACAGGGGCCTACGAGCAGTACTTC	CASSQSSTGAYEQYF
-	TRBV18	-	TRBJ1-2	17	TGTGCCAGCTCACCATCTGTTGCCGGGACACCGTATTATGGCTACACCTTC	CASSPSVAGTPYYGYTF
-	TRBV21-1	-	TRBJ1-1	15	TGTGCCAGCAGCAAGGGGGGGCACCCGAACACTGAAGCTTTCTTT	CASSKGGHPNTEAFF
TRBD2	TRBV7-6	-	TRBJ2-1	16	TGTGCCAGCAGCTTAGTACTAGCGGCTTCCTACAATGAGCAGTTCTTC	CASSLVLAASYNEQFF
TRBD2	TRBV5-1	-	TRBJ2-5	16	TGCGCCAGCAGCTATTCTCTAGCGGGCAGACAAGAGACCCAGTACTTC	CASSYSLAGRQETQYF
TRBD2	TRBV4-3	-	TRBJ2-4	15	TGCGCCAGCAGCCCTAGCGGGGCGGGGAGGAAGGAGCAGTACTTC	CASSPSGAGRKEQYF
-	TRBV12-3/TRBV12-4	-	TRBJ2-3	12	TGTGCCAGCAGTTTAACCGGCGGTACGCAGTATTTT	CASSLTGGTQYF
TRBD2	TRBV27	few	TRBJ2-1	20	TGTGCCAGCAGTTTAGAGCCGGGACTAGCGGGAGGGCCGGGGTACAATGAGCAGTTCTTC	CASSLEPGLAGGPGYNEQFF
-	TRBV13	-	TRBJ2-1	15	TGTGCCAGCAGCCAAATTGGCGGGGCTTACAATGAGCAGTTCTTC	CASSQIGGAYNEQFF
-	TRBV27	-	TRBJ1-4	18	TGTGCCAGCAGTTTGGCCCGGGCAGGGCGAGTAACTAATGAAAAACTGTTTTTT	CASSLARAGRVTNEKLFF
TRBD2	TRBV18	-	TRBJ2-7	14	TGTGCCAGCTCACCAAAAGCGGGAGGCTACGAGCAGTACTTC	CASSPKAGGYEQYF
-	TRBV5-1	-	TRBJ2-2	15	TGCGCCAGCAGCCGCAAACATCAGGGAGTCGGGGAGCTGTTTTTT	CASSRKHQGVGELFF
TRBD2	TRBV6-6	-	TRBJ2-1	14	TGTGCCAGCAGTTTGGTACTAGCGGACAATGAGCAGTTCTTC	CASSLVLADNEQFF
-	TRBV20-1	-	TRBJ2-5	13	TGCAGTGCCCCCCCTGACGGCCAAGAGACCCAGTACTTC	CSAPPDGQETQYF
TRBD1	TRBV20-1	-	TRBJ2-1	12	TGCAGTGCTAGCCTCAGGGGGCGTGAGCAGTTCTTC	CSASLRGREQFF